This T cell receptor (beta chain) came from a study of blood T cell repertoires in COVID-19. The overall study: COVID-19 samples collected from the United States, Italy and Spain covered acute and convalescent phases. Sources were T cells, B-cell-depleted T cells, or PBMCs; the material itself was cDNA or gDNA.

V gave up 2 bases and J gave up 6 bases; unmatched junction bases: 10. This CDR3 spans 16 amino acids. CDR1 and CDR2 (germline): SGHRS, YFSETQ. Original data processing: Amplified reference gene primers provided the basis for estimating nucleated cell counts. Method: immunoSEQ multiplex PCR; TCRdb's copy keeps in-frame clones and lacks some. The V and J calls and clone size come from that table; D and trimming were worked out from the DNA. The data hold 150,000 or so clones, with roughly 84% observed a single time. This receptor was taken from a man aged 45-65 years with active or convalescent COVID-19. The material sequenced was peripheral blood. The chain couples TRBV5-1 to TRBJ2-2; 7 positions agree with TRBD1. Written as DNA, the CDR3 is TGCGCCAGCAGCTTACGGGCAGGGGGTGTGCCCGGGGAGCTGTTTTTT. It codes for CASSLRAGGVPGELFF.